A single T cell receptor beta chain is shown here with its context. Its antigen is currently unknown. Next came a second PCR, run for roughly 6 to 11 cycles, which used a sample-barcoded 5' primer along with a J-beta primer mix. The template-switch adaptor was a 5' adaptor with 12 random nucleotides. It tagged each cDNA molecule. Using its own MiXCR run on the 5' RACE reads, TCRdb lists one record per CDR3 protein. The sample includes hundreds of thousands of distinct CDR3 sequences, around 24% seen only once; the top ten take under 9%. This record belongs to a study of blood T cells in healthy people across ages. General study results and limits: Older age went with lower TCR beta diversity per million T cells, in a roughly linear way.

The junction had 4 bases not matched to a gene; V was cut back by 0 bases and J by 11 bases. Germline CDR1 is LGHNA and CDR2 is YSLEER. This CDR3 has 13 amino acids. These data are also associated with another study on T cells of mothers and their children.

The TCR originated in a boy aged 5-17 years in good health. Specimen: blood. The chain has TRBV4-3 and TRBJ1-2; TRBD1 matches at 9 bases. The CDR3 DNA sequence: TGCGCCAGCAGCCAAGATACAGGGGGCATATACACCTTC. Its protein product is CASSQDTGGIYTF.